A selection of T cell receptor beta chains follows, all from one sample in a study of siplizumab effects on memory and regulatory T cells. Assay: immunoSEQ multiplex PCR; the TCRdb copy retains only in-frame clones and omits some. The sample has about 100,000 clones, about 94% seen once. Sequencing was done on a sample of non-Treg CD4+ T cells sorted from blood. These receptors were collected from a human donor in good health. CDR3s include the opening cysteine and the closing phenylalanine or tryptophan. D genes are given only for firm matches. The size entry is marked missing in some rows and otherwise reads once, few, many or a size class.

clone_size d_call j_call v_call cdr3_aa
- - TRBJ2-7 TRBV6-5 CASSRGPYEQYF
- TRBD1 TRBJ1-4 TRBV10-3 CAISGTGGVGEKLFF
- - TRBJ2-3 TRBV9 CASSVNGDTQYF
- - TRBJ1-5 TRBV2 CASRGRQGQPQHF
- - TRBJ2-7 TRBV28 CASSSASIGTREQYF
- - TRBJ2-7 TRBV11-3 CASSLGRNSYEQYF
- - TRBJ1-2 TRBV10-3 CAISELHRYGYTF
- TRBD1 TRBJ1-2 TRBV5-4 CASSSTTGTVYGYTF
- - TRBJ2-5 TRBV7-9 CASSLVGSDPQYF
- - TRBJ2-7 TRBV5-1 CASSLSAESYEQYF
- - TRBJ2-5 TRBV10-3 CAISESYREETQYF
- TRBD1 TRBJ1-2 TRBV6-6 CASSSAGRTGGYTF
- - TRBJ2-3 TRBV28 CASSKPSRGTDTQYF
- TRBD2 TRBJ2-1 TRBV6-4 CASSGTSGTNEQFF
- - TRBJ2-6 TRBV28 CASSRPSFGANVLTF
- - TRBJ1-3 TRBV12-5 CASGLYGGNTIYF
- TRBD2 TRBJ2-1 TRBV2 CASRTGTSVMNEQFF
few - TRBJ1-5 TRBV2 CASSEATGRPYSNQPQHF
- TRBD2 TRBJ2-3 TRBV29-1 CSSERAGGPDTQYF
- - TRBJ1-1 TRBV18 CASSPPGFLAEAFF
- - TRBJ1-6 TRBV29-1 CSVSISGSPLHF
- TRBD1 TRBJ2-3 TRBV5-1 CASSLEDRATDTQYF
few TRBD1 TRBJ1-1 TRBV28 CASNQQGRVTEAFF
- - TRBJ1-5 TRBV18 CASSPSGDNQPQHF
- TRBD2 TRBJ2-7 TRBV14 CASSHSGRETREQYF
- TRBD1 TRBJ2-7 TRBV28 CASILPGQGARQYF